The 26 T cell receptor beta chains in this list originate from one sample, sequenced in a study of OX40 agonist ivuxolimab in advanced cancers. The table came from immunoSEQ multiplex PCR; TCRdb's copy has only in-frame clones and leaves some out. The data hold about 46,000 clones, with around nine tenths observed a single time. The sequencing here drew on CD4+ or CD8+ T cells sorted from blood, taken in a trial of the OX40 agonist ivuxolimab. These receptors came from an adult with an advanced solid tumor such as melanoma, head and neck, liver or kidney cancer.

The sample holds one count of this clone. The genes are TRBV7-6 and TRBJ2-2; 11 bases match TRBD2. The CDR3 loop spans 18 amino acids. V shed 0 bases, J shed 2 bases, and the junction held 5 bases outside the gene matches. Germline lookup yields CDR1 SGHVS and CDR2 FNYEAQ. The CDR3 loop reads CASSLALAGGRNTGELFF. For the CDR3, the DNA is TGTGCCAGCAGCTTAGCGCTAGCGGGAGGCCGCAACACCGGGGAGCTGTTTTTT.

The J gene is TRBJ1-1, the V gene TRBV29-1, with 8 bases matching TRBD1. The CDR3 totals 15 residues. Germline CDR1 reads SQVTM; CDR2 reads ANQGSEA. V gave up 2 bases and J gave up 3 bases; unmatched junction bases: 8. The CDR3 nucleotides are TGCAGCGTTGAATCAGGGGGCAAACTCCACACTGAAGCTTTCTTT. Its translation: CSVESGGKLHTEAFF.

V is TRBV9 and J is TRBJ1-2; 8 bases are shared with TRBD1. Germline V gene sequence: CDR1 SGDLS, CDR2 YYNGEE. The V segment lost 2 bases and the J segment 4 bases; nucleotides outside the gene matches: 16. The CDR3 is made up of 18 amino acids. CDR3 residues: CASSVLGSGGPSVYGYTF. CDR3 nucleotides: TGTGCCAGCAGCGTTTTGGGGTCAGGGGGCCCATCCGTCTATGGCTACACCTTC. The full variable domain, with the rest looked up from reference TRBV9 and TRBJ1-2, is DSGVTQTPKHLITATGQRVTLRCSPRSGDLSVYWYQQSLDQGLQFLIQYYNGEERAKGNILERFSAQQFPDLHSELNLSSLELGDSALYFCASSVLGSGGPSVYGYTFGSGTRLTVV.

This rearrangement joins TRBV7-8 to TRBJ1-1; perhaps TRBD1 as D (5 bases). Per the germline V gene, CDR1 is SGHVS and CDR2 is FQNEAQ. This CDR3 comprises 17 residues. The V end lost 5 bases, the J end lost 3 bases, and 22 bases lay between the germline ends. The CDR3 spells CASSLTWQGKVYTEAFF. Written as DNA, the CDR3 is TGTGCCAGCAGCCTGACTTGGCAGGGTAAAGTGTACACTGAAGCTTTCTTT.

This chain connects TRBV2 to TRBJ1-6; weak D call: TRBD1 (6 bases). Trimming removed 5 bases at V and 7 bases at J, with 9 bases between. CDR1 and CDR2 from the germline V gene are SNHLY and FYNNEI. The CDR3 is 13 amino acids. The CDR3 DNA reads TGTGCCAGCAGTCCAGGGGTAAATTCACCCCTCCACTTT. Protein sequence: CASSPGVNSPLHF.

This chain connects TRBV7-9 to TRBJ2-5; the match to TRBD2 covers 9 bases. The ends lost 5 bases at V and 5 bases at J; junction bases unmatched: 3. The CDR3 totals 13 residues. Per germline, CDR1 SEHNR and CDR2 FQNEAQ (reference sequence). DNA for the CDR3: TGTGCCAGCAGCCATACTAGCGGGGAGACCCAGTACTTC. This gives the protein CASSHTSGETQYF.

This clone was counted a single time. CDR3 DNA sequence: TGTGCCAGCAGTTTGATTAGCGGGAGCTACAATGAGCAGTTCTTC. Encoded protein: CASSLISGSYNEQFF. V and J are TRBV27 and TRBJ2-1; 9 bases match TRBD2. The junction had 3 bases not matched to a gene; V was cut back by 3 bases and J by 3 bases. CDR1 MNHEY and CDR2 SMNVEV come from the germline V gene (reference sequence). This CDR3 contains 15 residues.

The rearrangement links TRBV19 to TRBJ1-1, with a tentative D call TRBD1 (6 bases). The CDR3 is 14 residues long. Trimming removed 1 base from V and 5 bases from J, with 11 bases in between. CDR1 and CDR2 (germline): LNHDA, SQIVND (reference sequence). In DNA, the CDR3 is TGTGCCAGTAGTATAGGATGGGGGCGAACTGAAGCTTTCTTT. It codes for CASSIGWGRTEAFF.

The chain has TRBV7-8 and TRBJ2-1; tentatively, D is TRBD1 or TRBD2 (5 bases each). Germline V lookup: CDR1 SGHVS, CDR2 FQNEAQ. The CDR3 has 14 amino acids. Trimming took off 0 bases at V and 10 bases at J, with 13 bases between the two ends. CDR3 sequence reads: CASSLAPGRGEQFF. For the CDR3, the DNA is TGTGCCAGCAGCTTAGCGCCAGGGAGAGGAGAGCAGTTCTTC. Filled out from reference TRBV7-8 and TRBJ2-1, the complete variable domain reads GAGVSQSPRYKVAKRGQDVALRCDPISGHVSLFWYQQALGQGPEFLTYFQNEAQLDKSGLPSDRFFAERPEGSVSTLKIQRTQQEDSAVYLCASSLAPGRGEQFFGPGTRLTVL.

This CDR3 reads CASSLGLRRTSGTYNEQFF. The CDR3 region has the DNA TGTGCCAGCAGCTTGGGCCTCCGGAGGACTAGCGGTACCTACAATGAGCAGTTCTTC. The J gene is TRBJ2-1, the V gene TRBV5-6, with TRBD2 identical over 10 bases. CDR1 and CDR2 from the germline V gene are SGHDT and YYEEEE. The CDR3 length is 19 residues. With V trimmed by 0 bases and J by 2 bases, 11 bases remained unmatched.

V is TRBV15 and J is TRBJ2-7; 8 bases fit TRBD2. Per the germline V gene, CDR1 is LNHNV and CDR2 is YYDKDF (reference sequence). The J segment lost 2 bases and the V segment lost 5 bases, leaving 8 bases of the junction unmatched. CDR3 length equals 15 residues. The CDR3 sequence: CATSRVAGSAYEQYF. The CDR3 bases are TGTGCCACCAGCCGTGTAGCGGGAAGCGCCTACGAGCAGTACTTC.

The CDR3 DNA follows: TGTGCCAGCAGCCGATTAATTCGGGGTGACGAGCAGTACTTC. It codes for CASSRLIRGDEQYF. The chain recombines TRBV11-2 with TRBJ2-7, with D maybe TRBD2 (5 bases). With 5 bases removed from V and 5 bases from J, the gap between germline ends came to 16 bases. Germline V lookup: CDR1 SGHAT, CDR2 FQNNGV. This CDR3 has 14 residues.

The genes are TRBV10-3 and TRBJ1-1; a possible D gene is TRBD1 (5 bases). There are 16 residues in the CDR3. Germline lookup yields CDR1 ENHRY and CDR2 SYGVKD. V dropped 2 bases and J dropped 4 bases, with 17 bases sitting between them. The CDR3 nucleotides read TGTGCCATCAGTGAGCCCCCGGGGGAGGCAGGCACTGAAGCTTTCTTT. Its translation is CAISEPPGEAGTEAFF.

V is TRBV6-5 and J is TRBJ1-4; D remains unclear. Germline values: CDR1 MNHEY, CDR2 SVGAGI. The CDR3 spans 16 residues. The ends were cut back, 2 bases at V and 3 bases at J, with 13 bases in the middle. In DNA form, the CDR3 reads TGTGCCAGCAGTTACAACGGGTATAGTGCTAATGAAAAACTGTTTTTT. Encoded protein: CASSYNGYSANEKLFF.

The genes are TRBV2 and TRBJ2-1, with D maybe TRBD2 (5 bases). V gave up 9 bases and J gave up 2 bases, with 8 bases separating them. CDR3 length: 12 residues. CDR1 SNHLY and CDR2 FYNNEI come from the germline V gene. CDR3 DNA sequence: TGTGCCAGACAGAGGGCCTACAATGAGCAGTTCTTC. This gives the protein CARQRAYNEQFF.

This chain links TRBV19 with TRBJ2-7, with 10 positions matching TRBD1. Germline V gives CDR1 LNHDA, CDR2 SQIVND (reference sequence). V shed 5 bases, J shed 2 bases, and the junction held 3 bases outside the gene matches. This CDR3 region has 14 residues. The CDR3 DNA reads TGTGCCAGTAGTCCCGGGACAGGGGCCTACGAGCAGTACGTC. Translated, it gives CASSPGTGAYEQYV.

The chain is built from TRBV28 and TRBJ1-1; D unresolved. CDR3 size: 13 residues. The V end was cut by 6 bases, the J end by 1 base, with 9 bases between. Germline CDR1 reads MDHEN; CDR2 reads SYDVKM. CDR3 sequence (DNA): TGTGCCAGCAGGGGAGTCCAGAACACTGAAGCTTTCTTT. It encodes CASRGVQNTEAFF.

The CDR3 coding sequence is TGTGCCAGCAGCGTTCTAGCTAATGAGCAGTTCTTC. This codes for CASSVLANEQFF. This rearrangement joins TRBV5-6 to TRBJ2-1; TRBD2 is a possible D gene (5 bases). Germline lookup yields CDR1 SGHDT and CDR2 YYEEEE. The germline V and J ends were trimmed by 4 bases and 7 bases, with 9 bases remaining between them. The CDR3 sequence is 12 residues long.

V and J are TRBV7-9 and TRBJ2-5; D may be TRBD2 (5 bases). CDR3 size: 12 residues. Per germline, CDR1 SEHNR and CDR2 FQNEAQ (reference sequence). V was clipped by 5 bases and J by 4 bases, with 8 bases between them. The CDR3 is CASSTAGETQYF. The DNA for the CDR3 is TGTGCCAGCAGCACCGCGGGAGAGACCCAGTACTTC.

CDR3 sequence (DNA): TGTGCCAGCAGTGACTTCTCCTACGAGCAGTACTTC. It codes for CASSDFSYEQYF. V gene TRBV6-5 combines with J gene TRBJ2-7; D is unclear. Trimming stripped 5 bases from V and 0 bases from J, with 5 bases between. This CDR3 is built from 12 residues. Germline CDR1 and CDR2: MNHEY and SVGAGI.

The J gene is TRBJ2-1, the V gene TRBV9; 7 positions match TRBD1. The J segment lost 8 bases and the V segment lost 2 bases, leaving 7 bases of the junction unmatched. Germline CDR1 is SGDLS and CDR2 is YYNGEE. The CDR3 is 14 amino acids. CDR3 sequence (DNA): TGTGCCAGCAGCGTCACAGGGGCCGCTCATGAGCAGTTCTTC. Protein sequence: CASSVTGAAHEQFF.

V gene TRBV28 combines with J gene TRBJ2-1, with TRBD2 matching 9 bases. The CDR3 consists of 15 residues. Trimming cost V 3 bases and J 6 bases; bases outside gene matches: 6. CDR1 is MDHEN and CDR2 is SYDVKM in the germline V gene. The CDR3: CASSLGLAGLNEQFF. The CDR3 DNA is TGTGCCAGCAGTTTGGGGCTAGCGGGGCTCAATGAGCAGTTCTTC. Using reference TRBV28 and TRBJ2-1 for the parts outside the CDR3, the full variable domain is DVKVTQSSRYLVKRTGEKVFLECVQDMDHENMFWYRQDPGLGLRLIYFSYDVKMKEKGDIPEGYSVSREKKERFSLILESASTNQTSMYLCASSLGLAGLNEQFFGPGTRLTVL.

The chain has TRBV7-9 and TRBJ1-1, with D perhaps matching TRBD1 (6 bases). The CDR3 is made up of 16 amino acids. Germline CDR1 reads SEHNR; CDR2 reads FQNEAQ (reference sequence). V lost 8 bases to trimming and J lost 5 bases, with 24 bases between them. In nucleotides, the CDR3 is TGTGCCAGCGAGGCAAACAACAGGGAAGGGGGGACTGAAGCTTTCTTT. This translates into CASEANNREGGTEAFF.

The CDR3 region has the DNA TGCAGCGTTGAGATATCCTACGAGCAGTACTTC. This translates into CSVEISYEQYF. The chain joins TRBV29-1 to TRBJ2-7; D gene uncertain. Per the germline V gene, CDR1 is SQVTM and CDR2 is ANQGSEA. This CDR3 is 11 amino acids long. The germline V and J ends were trimmed by 3 bases and 1 base, with 4 bases remaining between them.

The rearrangement links TRBV6-1 to TRBJ1-4, with D perhaps TRBD1 (6 bases). Between the trimmed V and J ends, which lost 1 base and 3 bases, there was a span of 15 bases. The germline CDR1 and CDR2 sequences are MNHNS and SASEGT. This CDR3 has 17 amino acids. This CDR3 reads CASSEGSRGASNEKLFF. The DNA for the CDR3 is TGTGCCAGCAGTGAAGGGTCCCGGGGGGCTTCTAATGAAAAACTGTTTTTT.

The chain couples TRBV5-6 to TRBJ2-5; 7 bases fit TRBD2. There are 17 residues in the CDR3. From germline, CDR1 is SGHDT and CDR2 YYEEEE. The V gene end was trimmed by 4 bases and the J gene end by 2 bases; junction bases not matched to a gene: 14. Here the CDR3 reads CASSGRGVYSGQETQYF. In DNA form, the CDR3 reads TGTGCCAGCAGCGGTCGGGGGGTCTACAGCGGGCAAGAGACCCAGTACTTC.